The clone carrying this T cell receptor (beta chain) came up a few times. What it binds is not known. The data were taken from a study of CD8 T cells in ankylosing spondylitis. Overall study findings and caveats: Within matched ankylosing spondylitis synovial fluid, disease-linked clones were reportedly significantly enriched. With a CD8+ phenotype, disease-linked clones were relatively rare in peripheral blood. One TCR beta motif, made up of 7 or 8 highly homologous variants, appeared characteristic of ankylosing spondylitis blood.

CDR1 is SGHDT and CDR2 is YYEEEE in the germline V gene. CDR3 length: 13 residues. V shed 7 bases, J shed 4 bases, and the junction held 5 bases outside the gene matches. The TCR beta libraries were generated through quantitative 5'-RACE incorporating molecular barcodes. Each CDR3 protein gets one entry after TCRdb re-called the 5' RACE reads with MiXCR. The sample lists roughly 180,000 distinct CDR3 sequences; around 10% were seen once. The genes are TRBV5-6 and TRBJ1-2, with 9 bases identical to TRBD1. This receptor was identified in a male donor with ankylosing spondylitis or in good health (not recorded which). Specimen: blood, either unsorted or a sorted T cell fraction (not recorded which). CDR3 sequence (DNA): TGTGCCAGCTCAACAGGGGGCATCTATGGCTACACCTTC. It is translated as CASSTGGIYGYTF.